This T cell receptor (beta chain) was retrieved from a study of siplizumab effects on memory and regulatory T cells. Clones were read by immunoSEQ multiplex PCR, and TCRdb kept only the in-frame ones, dropping some. The data contain 50,000 to 75,000 clones, around three quarters of them singletons. V lost 4 bases to trimming and J lost 0 bases; unmatched junction nucleotides: 9. The CDR3 has 17 residues. Germline V gene data show CDR1 as MGHDK and CDR2 as SYGVNS. In this sample, this clone turned up a few times. The V gene is TRBV25-1, the J gene TRBJ2-1; TRBD1 aligns across 7 bases. Sequencing used memory CD4+ T cells sorted from blood. This TCR derives from a human donor in good health. CDR3 amino acids: CASSVALTGLSYNEQFF. The DNA of the CDR3 is TGTGCCAGCAGTGTTGCATTGACAGGGCTCTCCTACAATGAGCAGTTCTTC.